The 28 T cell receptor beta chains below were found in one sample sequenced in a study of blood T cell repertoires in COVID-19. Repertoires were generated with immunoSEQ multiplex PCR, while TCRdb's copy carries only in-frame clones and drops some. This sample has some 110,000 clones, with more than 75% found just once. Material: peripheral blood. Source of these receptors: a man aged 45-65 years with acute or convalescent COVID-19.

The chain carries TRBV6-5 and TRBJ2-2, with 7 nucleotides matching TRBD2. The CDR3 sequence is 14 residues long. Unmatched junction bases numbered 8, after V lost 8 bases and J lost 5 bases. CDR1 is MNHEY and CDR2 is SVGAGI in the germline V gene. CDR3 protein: CASSERDWTGELFF. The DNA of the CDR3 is TGTGCCAGCTCAGAGCGGGATTGGACCGGGGAGCTGTTTTTT.

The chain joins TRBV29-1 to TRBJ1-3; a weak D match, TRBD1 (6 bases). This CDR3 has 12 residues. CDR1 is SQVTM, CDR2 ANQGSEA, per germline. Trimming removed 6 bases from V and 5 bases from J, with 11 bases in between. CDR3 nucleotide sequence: TGCAGCGTCTGGACAGACAGAAACACCATATATTTT. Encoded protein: CSVWTDRNTIYF.

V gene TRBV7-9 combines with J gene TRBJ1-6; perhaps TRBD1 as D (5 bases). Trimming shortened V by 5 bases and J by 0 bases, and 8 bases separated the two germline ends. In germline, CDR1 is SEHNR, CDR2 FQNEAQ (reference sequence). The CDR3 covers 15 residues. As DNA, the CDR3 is TGTGCCAGCAGCCAGGGAAGCTCCTATAATTCACCCCTCCACTTT. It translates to CASSQGSSYNSPLHF.

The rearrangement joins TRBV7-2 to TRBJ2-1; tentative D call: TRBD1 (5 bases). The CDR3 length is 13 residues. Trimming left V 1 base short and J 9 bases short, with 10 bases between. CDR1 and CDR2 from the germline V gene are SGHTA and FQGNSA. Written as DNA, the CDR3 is TGTGCCAGCAGCTTAGTAGGGGTGAGTGAGCAGTTCTTC. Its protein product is CASSLVGVSEQFF.

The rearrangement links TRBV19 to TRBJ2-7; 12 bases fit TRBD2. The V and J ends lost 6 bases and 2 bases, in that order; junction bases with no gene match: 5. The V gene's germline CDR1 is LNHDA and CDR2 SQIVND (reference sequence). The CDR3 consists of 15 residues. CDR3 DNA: TGTGCCAGTAGGGCACTAGCGGGAGGTCCCTACGAGCAGTACTTC. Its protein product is CASRALAGGPYEQYF.

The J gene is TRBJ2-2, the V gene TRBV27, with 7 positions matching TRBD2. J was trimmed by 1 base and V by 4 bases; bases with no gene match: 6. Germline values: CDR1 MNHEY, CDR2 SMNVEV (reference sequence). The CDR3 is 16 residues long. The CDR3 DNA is TGTGCCAGCAGTTGGGCCTCGGGAGGGAACACCGGGGAGCTGTTTTTT. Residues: CASSWASGGNTGELFF.

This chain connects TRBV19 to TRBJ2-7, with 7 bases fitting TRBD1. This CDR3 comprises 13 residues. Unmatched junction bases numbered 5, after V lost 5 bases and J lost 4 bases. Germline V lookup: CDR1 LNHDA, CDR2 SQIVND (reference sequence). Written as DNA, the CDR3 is TGTGCCAGTAGTTCATCAGGGGGATACGAGCAGTACTTC. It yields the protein CASSSSGGYEQYF. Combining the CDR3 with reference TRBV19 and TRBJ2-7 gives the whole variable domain DGGITQSPKYLFRKEGQNVTLSCEQNLNHDAMYWYRQDPGQGLRLIYYSQIVNDFQKGDIAEGYSVSREKKESFPLTVTSAQKNPTAFYLCASSSSGGYEQYFGPGTRLTVT.

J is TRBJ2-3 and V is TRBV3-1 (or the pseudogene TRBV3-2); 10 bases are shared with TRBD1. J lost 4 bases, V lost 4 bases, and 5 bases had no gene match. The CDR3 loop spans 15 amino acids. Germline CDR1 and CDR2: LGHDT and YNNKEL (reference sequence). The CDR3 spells CASSPGQGEADTQYF. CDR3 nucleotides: TGTGCCAGCAGCCCCGGACAGGGGGAGGCAGATACGCAGTATTTT.

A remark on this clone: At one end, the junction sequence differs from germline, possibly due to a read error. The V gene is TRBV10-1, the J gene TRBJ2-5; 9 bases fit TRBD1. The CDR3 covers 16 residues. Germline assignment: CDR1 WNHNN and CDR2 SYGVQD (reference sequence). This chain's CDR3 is CASSEGTGSAGGTQYF. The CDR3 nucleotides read TGCGCCAGCAGTGAAGGGACAGGGTCTGCCGGGGGAACCCAATACTTC.

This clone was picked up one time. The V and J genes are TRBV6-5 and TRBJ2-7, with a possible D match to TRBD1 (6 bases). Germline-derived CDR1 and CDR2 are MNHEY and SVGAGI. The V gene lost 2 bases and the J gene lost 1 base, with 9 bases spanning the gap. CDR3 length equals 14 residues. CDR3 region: CASSYGQGSYEQYF. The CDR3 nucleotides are TGTGCCAGCAGTTACGGCCAGGGGTCCTACGAGCAGTACTTC.

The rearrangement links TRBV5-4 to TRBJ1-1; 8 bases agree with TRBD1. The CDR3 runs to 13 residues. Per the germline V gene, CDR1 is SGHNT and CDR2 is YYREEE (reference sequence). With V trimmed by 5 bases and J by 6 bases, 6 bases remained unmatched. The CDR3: CASRNRGTAEAFF. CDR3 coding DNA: TGTGCCAGCAGGAACAGGGGGACGGCTGAAGCTTTCTTT.

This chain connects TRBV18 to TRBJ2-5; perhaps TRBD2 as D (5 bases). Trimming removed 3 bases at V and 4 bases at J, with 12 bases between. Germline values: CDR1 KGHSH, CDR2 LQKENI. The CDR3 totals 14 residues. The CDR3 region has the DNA TGTGCCAGCTCACCCCTTGGACGGGGAGAGACCCAGTACTTC. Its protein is CASSPLGRGETQYF.

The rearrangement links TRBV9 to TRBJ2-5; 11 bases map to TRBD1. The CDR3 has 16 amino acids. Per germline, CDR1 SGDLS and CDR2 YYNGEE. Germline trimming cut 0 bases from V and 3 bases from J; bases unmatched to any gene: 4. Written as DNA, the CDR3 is TGTGCCAGCAGCGTAGCGGGGACAGGGGGGGAAGAGACCCAGTACTTC. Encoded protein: CASSVAGTGGEETQYF.

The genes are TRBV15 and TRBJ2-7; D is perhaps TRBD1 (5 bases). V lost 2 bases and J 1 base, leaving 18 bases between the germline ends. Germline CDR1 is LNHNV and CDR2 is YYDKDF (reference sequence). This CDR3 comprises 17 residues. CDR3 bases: TGTGCCACCAGCAGATGGCCGGCGAGAGACAGATCCTACGAGCAGTACTTC. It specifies CATSRWPARDRSYEQYF.

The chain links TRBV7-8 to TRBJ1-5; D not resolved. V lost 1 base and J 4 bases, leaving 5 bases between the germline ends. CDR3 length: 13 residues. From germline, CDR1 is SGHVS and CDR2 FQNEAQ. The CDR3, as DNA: TGTGCCAGCAGCTTAGAATCAAATCAGCCCCAGCATTTT. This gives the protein CASSLESNQPQHF.

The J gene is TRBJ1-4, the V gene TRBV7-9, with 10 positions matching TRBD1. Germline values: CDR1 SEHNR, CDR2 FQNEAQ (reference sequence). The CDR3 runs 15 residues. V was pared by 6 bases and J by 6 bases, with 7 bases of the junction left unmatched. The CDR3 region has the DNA TGTGCCAGCAGTCCCACCGGGACAGGGGATGAAAAACTGTTTTTT. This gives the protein CASSPTGTGDEKLFF.

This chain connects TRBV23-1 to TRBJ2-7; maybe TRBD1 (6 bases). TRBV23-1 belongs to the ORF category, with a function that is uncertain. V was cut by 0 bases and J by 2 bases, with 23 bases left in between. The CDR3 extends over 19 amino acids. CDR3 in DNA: TGCGCCAGCAGTCAATCGCTTGGGACACCAACACTAGAGGCCTACGAGCAGTACTTC. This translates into CASSQSLGTPTLEAYEQYF.

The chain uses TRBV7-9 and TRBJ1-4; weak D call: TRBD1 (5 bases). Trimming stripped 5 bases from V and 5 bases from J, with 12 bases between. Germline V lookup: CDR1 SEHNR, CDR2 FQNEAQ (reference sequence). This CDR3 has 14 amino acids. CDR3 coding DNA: TGTGCCAGCAGCCCCGGAGGGGCAAATGAAAAACTGTTTTTT. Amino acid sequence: CASSPGGANEKLFF.

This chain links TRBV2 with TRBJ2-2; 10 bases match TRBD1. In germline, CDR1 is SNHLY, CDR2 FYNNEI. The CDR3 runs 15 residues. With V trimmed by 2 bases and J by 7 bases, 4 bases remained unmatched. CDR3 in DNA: TGTGCCAGCAGTGAAAGACAGGGGGCGGACGGGGAGCTGTTTTTT. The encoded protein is CASSERQGADGELFF.

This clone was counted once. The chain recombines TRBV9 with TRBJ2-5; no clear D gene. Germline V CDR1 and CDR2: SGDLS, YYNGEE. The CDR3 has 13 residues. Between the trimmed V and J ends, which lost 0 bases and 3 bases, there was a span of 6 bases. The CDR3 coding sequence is TGTGCCAGCAGCGTAGCCACGGAAGAGACCCAGTACTTC. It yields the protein CASSVATEETQYF.

CDR3 DNA sequence: TGTGCCAGCTCACCCGGGGGGCTAGCAACTGAGCAGTTCTTC. This sequence encodes CASSPGGLATEQFF. V gene TRBV18 combines with J gene TRBJ2-1; D is perhaps TRBD2 (7 bases). The CDR3 loop spans 14 amino acids. Trimming removed 3 bases from V and 9 bases from J, with 15 bases in between. Germline assignment: CDR1 KGHSH and CDR2 LQKENI.

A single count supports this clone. The CDR3 sequence is CASSSGLSLNNEQFF. In nucleotides, the CDR3 is TGTGCCAGCAGTTCCGGACTGAGCTTAAACAATGAGCAGTTCTTC. The chain uses TRBV6-5 and TRBJ2-1; possibly TRBD2 for D (5 bases). The CDR3 is made up of 15 amino acids. V lost 4 bases to trimming and J lost 5 bases, with 15 bases between them. From germline, CDR1 is MNHEY and CDR2 SVGAGI.

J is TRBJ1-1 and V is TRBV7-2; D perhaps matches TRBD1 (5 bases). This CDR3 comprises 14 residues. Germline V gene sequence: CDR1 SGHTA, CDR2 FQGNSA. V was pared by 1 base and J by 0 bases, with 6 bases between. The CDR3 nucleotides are TGTGCCAGCAGCTTAGGACAGATGAACACTGAAGCTTTCTTT. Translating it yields CASSLGQMNTEAFF.

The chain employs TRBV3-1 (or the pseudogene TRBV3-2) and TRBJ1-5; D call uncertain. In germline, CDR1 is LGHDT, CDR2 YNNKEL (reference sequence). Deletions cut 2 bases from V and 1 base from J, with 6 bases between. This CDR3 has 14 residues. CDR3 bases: TGTGCCAGCAGCCAAATGGCAAGCAATCAGCCCCAGCATTTT. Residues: CASSQMASNQPQHF.

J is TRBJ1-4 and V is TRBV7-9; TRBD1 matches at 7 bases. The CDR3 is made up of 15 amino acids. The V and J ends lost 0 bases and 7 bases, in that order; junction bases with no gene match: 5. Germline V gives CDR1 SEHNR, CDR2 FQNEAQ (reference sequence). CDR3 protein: CASSLAKGAFEKLFF. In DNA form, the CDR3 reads TGTGCCAGCAGCTTAGCAAAGGGGGCATTTGAAAAACTGTTTTTT.

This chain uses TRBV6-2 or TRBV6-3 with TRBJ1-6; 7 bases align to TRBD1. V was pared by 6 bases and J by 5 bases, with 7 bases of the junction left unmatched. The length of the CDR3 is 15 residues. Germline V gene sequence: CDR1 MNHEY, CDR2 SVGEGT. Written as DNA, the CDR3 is TGTGCCAGCAGCTCGGGACAGCGAGATAATTCACCCCTCCACTTT. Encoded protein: CASSSGQRDNSPLHF.

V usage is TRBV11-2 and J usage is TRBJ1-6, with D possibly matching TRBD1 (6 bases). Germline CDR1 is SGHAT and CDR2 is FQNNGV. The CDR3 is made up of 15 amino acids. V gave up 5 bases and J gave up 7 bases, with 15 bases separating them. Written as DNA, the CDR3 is TGTGCCAGCAGCCCCGGCAGGCAGGGGAATTCACCCCTCCACTTT. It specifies CASSPGRQGNSPLHF.

CDR3: CASSVEIPGVAGSDTQYF. DNA of the CDR3: TGTGCCAGCAGCGTAGAGATCCCCGGGGTAGCGGGATCCGATACGCAGTATTTT. The chain has TRBV9 and TRBJ2-3, with 8 bases aligning to TRBD2. CDR1 is SGDLS and CDR2 is YYNGEE in the germline V gene. Trimming removed 0 bases from V and 6 bases from J; junction bases left unmatched: 15. The CDR3 has 18 amino acids.